The 7 T cell receptor beta chains given below trace back to one sample, sequenced in a study of identical twins. TCRdb reprocessed the 5' RACE reads with MiXCR, giving one entry per CDR3 protein. The sample records a few hundred thousand distinct CDR3 sequences, just under 10% being singletons. These data were also reused for a study on yellow fever vaccine responses in identical twins.

What was sequenced was PBMCs. All receptors come from a woman aged 18-29 years in good health.

The V call is TRBV5-6, the J call TRBJ2-5, with D possibly matching TRBD2 (6 bases). Trimming removed 7 bases from V and 2 bases from J, with 18 bases in between. The germline V gene encodes CDR1 SGHDT and CDR2 YYEEEE. The CDR3 consists of 15 residues. The CDR3 is CASATDRGLQETQYF. DNA for the CDR3: TGTGCCAGCGCAACCGATCGGGGGTTACAAGAGACCCAGTACTTC. The full variable domain, in which reference TRBV5-6 and TRBJ2-5 provide the parts outside the CDR3, is DAGVTQSPTHLIKTRGQQVTLRCSPKSGHDTVSWYQQALGQGPQFIFQYYEEEERQRGNFPDRFSGHQFPNYSSELNVNALLLGDSALYLCASATDRGLQETQYFGPGTRLLVL.

This clonotype came up a few times. One junction end does not reproduce the germline sequence, and a read error may be involved. This chain uses TRBV2 with TRBJ2-5, with TRBD2 identical over 7 bases. Germline CDR1 and CDR2: SNHLY and FYNNEI. There are 13 residues in the CDR3. The CDR3 nucleotides read TGTGCCAGCAGCGAAGGACTAGGAGGGACCCAGTACTTC. This sequence encodes CASSEGLGGTQYF.

This clonotype was observed a handful of times. This sequence joins TRBV6-4 and TRBJ2-1; 8 nucleotides line up with TRBD1. The CDR3 runs 14 residues. Germline V gene sequence: CDR1 MRHNA, CDR2 SNTAGT. With V trimmed by 4 bases and J by 7 bases, 6 bases remained unmatched. DNA of the CDR3: TGTGCCAGCAGTGTCCTACAGGGGGTAAATGAGCAGTTCTTC. As protein: CASSVLQGVNEQFF.

This clonotype has only a few counts. The CDR3 protein is CAWTSGNTGELFF. The CDR3 DNA reads as TGTGCCTGGACGTCGGGGAACACCGGGGAGCTGTTTTTT. V is TRBV30 and J is TRBJ2-2, with D unclear. The CDR3 covers 13 residues. The germline gives CDR1 GTSNPN, CDR2 SVGIG (reference sequence). V was shortened by 4 bases and J by 1 base, with 7 bases between the two germline ends.

The rearrangement joins TRBV7-9 to TRBJ2-7; D is ambiguous. Germline V lookup: CDR1 SEHNR, CDR2 FQNEAQ (reference sequence). Trimming pared 7 bases from V and 0 bases from J, leaving 13 bases between. This CDR3 is 14 amino acids long. The CDR3 bases are TGTGCCAGCAACCCCCTGGGGTCCTCCTACGAGCAGTACTTC. Encoded protein: CASNPLGSSYEQYF. Using reference TRBV7-9 and TRBJ2-7 for the parts outside the CDR3, the full variable domain is DTGVSQNPRHKITKRGQNVTFRCDPISEHNRLYWYRQTLGQGPEFLTYFQNEAQLEKSRLLSDRFSAERPKGSFSTLEIQRTEQGDSAMYLCASNPLGSSYEQYFGPGTRLTVT.

This clonotype was detected a few times. The CDR3, as DNA: TGTGCCAGCAGGCGACTCTGGCGGGGGGGCCGAAACACCGGGGAGCTGTTTTTT. Its translation is CASRRLWRGGRNTGELFF. The V gene is TRBV6-1, the J gene TRBJ2-2; 9 nucleotides align to TRBD2. J was trimmed by 2 bases and V by 6 bases; bases with no gene match: 13. The CDR3 extends over 18 amino acids. Germline V CDR1 and CDR2: MNHNS, SASEGT.

The rearrangement links TRBV7-9 to TRBJ2-7; D remains unclear. CDR1 SEHNR and CDR2 FQNEAQ come from the germline V gene (reference sequence). The length of the CDR3 is 12 residues. V was shortened by 7 bases and J by 1 base, with 8 bases between the two germline ends. CDR3 sequence reads: CASNGLSYEQYF. The CDR3, as DNA: TGTGCCAGCAACGGATTATCCTACGAGCAGTACTTC.